Given below is one TCR beta chain in context. The sample is drawn from a study of blood T cells in healthy people across ages. With each sample, at least 5 micrograms of total RNA were extracted. The use of a sample-barcoded 5' primer and a J-beta primer mix characterized a second PCR of roughly 6 to 11 cycles. TCRdb fed the 5' RACE reads into MiXCR, producing one record per CDR3 protein. This table has about 380,000 distinct CDR3 sequences, approximately 51% appearing once. Sequenced: blood. This sequence originates from a man aged 55 to 69 in good health.

As DNA, the CDR3 is TGTGCCAGCAGGATACAGGGGGCCAGGGAGCTGTTTTTT. This translates into CASRIQGARELFF. The rearrangement uses TRBV2 and TRBJ2-2; the match to TRBD1 covers 9 bases. CDR3 size: 13 residues. Losses at the gene ends were 6 bases for V and 9 bases for J; bases not matched to a gene: 5. The germline gives CDR1 SNHLY, CDR2 FYNNEI.